This paragraph covers one T cell receptor (beta chain) sequence. Its specificity is unknown. This CDR3 comprises 15 residues. The V gene lost 6 bases and the J gene lost 5 bases, with 17 bases spanning the gap. CDR1 is MNHNS, CDR2 SASEGT, per germline. This entry comes from a study of cytomegalovirus exposure and HLA in healthy donors. Background on the study: Early released data had roughly 81 million unique TCRs, all coming from HLA-typed donors.

Overall study findings and caveats: A missense DCLRE1C variant was associated with V- and J-gene trimming of TCR beta chains in a later analysis, and an independent cohort replicated the association. Usually a TCR sequence was rare, but some public TCRs were found in many donors. In vitro checks showed that a few CMV-associated chains really do target CMV antigens.

60 Vbeta and 13 Jbeta primers were used in PCR. TCRdb keeps only in-frame clones here, not all; method: immunoSEQ multiplex PCR. The data show about 200,000 clones, with 80% to 90% seen just once and roughly 3.1% held by the top ten. The chain is built from TRBV6-1 and TRBJ2-4; perhaps TRBD2 as D (6 bases). The clonotype originates from a man aged 25 to 40 in good health and CMV-seronegative. The material sequenced was PBMCs. The CDR3 DNA is TGTGCCAGCAGCCGGAGGGGAGACGGAGAAAACATTCAGTACTTC. This sequence encodes CASSRRGDGENIQYF.